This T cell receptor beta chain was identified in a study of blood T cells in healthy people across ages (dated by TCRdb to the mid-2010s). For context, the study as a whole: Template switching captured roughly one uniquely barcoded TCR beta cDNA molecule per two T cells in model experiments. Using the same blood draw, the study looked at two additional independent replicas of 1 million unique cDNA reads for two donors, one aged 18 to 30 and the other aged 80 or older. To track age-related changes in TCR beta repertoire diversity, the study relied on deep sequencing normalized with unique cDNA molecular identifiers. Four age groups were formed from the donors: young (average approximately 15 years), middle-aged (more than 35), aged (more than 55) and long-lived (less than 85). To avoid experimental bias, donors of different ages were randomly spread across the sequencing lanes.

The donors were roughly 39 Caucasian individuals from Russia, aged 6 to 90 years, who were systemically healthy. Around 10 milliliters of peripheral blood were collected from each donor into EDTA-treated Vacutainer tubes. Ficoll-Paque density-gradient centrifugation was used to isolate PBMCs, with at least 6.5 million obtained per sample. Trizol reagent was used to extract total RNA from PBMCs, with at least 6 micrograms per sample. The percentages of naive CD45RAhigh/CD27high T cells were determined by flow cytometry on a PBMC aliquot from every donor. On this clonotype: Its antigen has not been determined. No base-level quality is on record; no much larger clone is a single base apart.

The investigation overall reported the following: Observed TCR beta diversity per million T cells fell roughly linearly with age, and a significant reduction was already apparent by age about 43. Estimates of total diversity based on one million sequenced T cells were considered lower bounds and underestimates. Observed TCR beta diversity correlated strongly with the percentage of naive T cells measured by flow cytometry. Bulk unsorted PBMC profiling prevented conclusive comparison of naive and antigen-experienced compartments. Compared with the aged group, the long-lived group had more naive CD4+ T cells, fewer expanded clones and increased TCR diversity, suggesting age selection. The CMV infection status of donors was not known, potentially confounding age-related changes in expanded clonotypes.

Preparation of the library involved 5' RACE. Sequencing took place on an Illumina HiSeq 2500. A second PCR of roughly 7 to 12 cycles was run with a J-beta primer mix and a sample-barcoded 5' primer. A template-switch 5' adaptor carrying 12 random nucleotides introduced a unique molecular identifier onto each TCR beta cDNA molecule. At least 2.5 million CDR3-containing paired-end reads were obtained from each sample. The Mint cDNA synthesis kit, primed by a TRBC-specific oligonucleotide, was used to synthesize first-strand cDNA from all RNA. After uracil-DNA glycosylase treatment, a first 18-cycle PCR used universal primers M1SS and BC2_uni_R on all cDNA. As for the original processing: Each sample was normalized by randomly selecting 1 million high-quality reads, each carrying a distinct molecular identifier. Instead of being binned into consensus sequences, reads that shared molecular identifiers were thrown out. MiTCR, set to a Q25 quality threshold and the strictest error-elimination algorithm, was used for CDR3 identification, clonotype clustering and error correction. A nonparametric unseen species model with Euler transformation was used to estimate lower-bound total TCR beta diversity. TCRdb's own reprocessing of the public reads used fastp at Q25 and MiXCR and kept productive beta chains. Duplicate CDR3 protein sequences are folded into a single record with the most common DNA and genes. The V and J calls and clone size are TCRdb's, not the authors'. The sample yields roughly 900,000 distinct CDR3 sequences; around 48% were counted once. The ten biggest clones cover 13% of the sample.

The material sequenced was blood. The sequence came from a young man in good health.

This receptor carries the CDR3 CSVEQGSTYEQYF. The bases are TGCAGCGTTGAACAGGGTTCGACGTACGAGCAGTACTTC. The chain is encoded by TRBV29-1 joined to TRBJ2-7; the D gene is perhaps TRBD1, on 5 matching bases. The CDR3 numbers 13 residues from cysteine through phenylalanine. Only the CDR3 DNA stays, 39 bases, in frame from base 1. Via the germline V gene, CDR1 is SQVTM and CDR2 ANQGSEA. The V end loses 2 bases and the J end loses 4 bases, and a stretch of 12 bases separates them.